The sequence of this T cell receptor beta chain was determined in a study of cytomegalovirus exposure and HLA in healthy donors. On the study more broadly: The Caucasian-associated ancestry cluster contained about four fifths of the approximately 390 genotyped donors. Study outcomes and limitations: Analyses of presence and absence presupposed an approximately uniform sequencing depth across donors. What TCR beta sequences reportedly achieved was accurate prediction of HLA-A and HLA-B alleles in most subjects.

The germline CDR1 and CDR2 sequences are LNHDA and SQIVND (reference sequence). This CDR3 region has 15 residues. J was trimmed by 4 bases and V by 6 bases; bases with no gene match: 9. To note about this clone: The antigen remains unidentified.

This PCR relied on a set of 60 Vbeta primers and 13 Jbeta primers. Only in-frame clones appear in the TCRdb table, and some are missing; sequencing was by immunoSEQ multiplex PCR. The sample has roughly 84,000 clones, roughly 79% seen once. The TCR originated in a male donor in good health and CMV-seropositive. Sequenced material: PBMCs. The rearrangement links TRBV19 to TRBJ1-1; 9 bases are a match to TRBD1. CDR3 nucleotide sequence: TGTGCCAGTAGAATGACAGGGGGAGGGAGCACTGAAGCTTTCTTT. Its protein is CASRMTGGGSTEAFF. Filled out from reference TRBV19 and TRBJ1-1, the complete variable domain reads DGGITQSPKYLFRKEGQNVTLSCEQNLNHDAMYWYRQDPGQGLRLIYYSQIVNDFQKGDIAEGYSVSREKKESFPLTVTSAQKNPTAFYLCASRMTGGGSTEAFFGQGTRLTVV.